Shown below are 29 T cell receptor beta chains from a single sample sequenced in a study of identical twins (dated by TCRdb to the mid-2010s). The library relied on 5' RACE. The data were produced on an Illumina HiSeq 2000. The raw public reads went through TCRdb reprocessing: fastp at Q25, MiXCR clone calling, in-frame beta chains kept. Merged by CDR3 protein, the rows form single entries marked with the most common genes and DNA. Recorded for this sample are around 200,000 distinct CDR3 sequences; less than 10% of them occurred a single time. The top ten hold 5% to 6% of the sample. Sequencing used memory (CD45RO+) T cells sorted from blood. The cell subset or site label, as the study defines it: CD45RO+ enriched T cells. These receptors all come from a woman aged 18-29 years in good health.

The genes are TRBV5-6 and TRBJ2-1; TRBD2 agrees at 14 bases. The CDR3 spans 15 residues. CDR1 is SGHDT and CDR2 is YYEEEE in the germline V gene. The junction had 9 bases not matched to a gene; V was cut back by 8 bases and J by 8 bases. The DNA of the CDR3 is TGTGCCAGGGGCTCGGGACTAGCGGGAGTATATGAGCAGTTCTTC. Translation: CARGSGLAGVYEQFF.

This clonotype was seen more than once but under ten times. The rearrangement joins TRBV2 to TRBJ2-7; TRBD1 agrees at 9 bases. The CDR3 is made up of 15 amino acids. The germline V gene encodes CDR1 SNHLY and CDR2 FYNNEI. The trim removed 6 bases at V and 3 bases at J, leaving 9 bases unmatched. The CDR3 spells CASSLIGTGYYEQYF. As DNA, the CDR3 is TGTGCCAGCAGCCTTATTGGGACAGGGTACTACGAGCAGTACTTC.

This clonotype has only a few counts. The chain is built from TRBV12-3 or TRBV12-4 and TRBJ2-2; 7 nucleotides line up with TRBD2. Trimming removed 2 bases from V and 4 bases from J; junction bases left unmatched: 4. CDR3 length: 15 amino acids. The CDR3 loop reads CASSLSASGTGELFF. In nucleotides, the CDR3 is TGTGCCAGCAGTTTATCGGCTAGCGGCACCGGGGAGCTGTTTTTT.

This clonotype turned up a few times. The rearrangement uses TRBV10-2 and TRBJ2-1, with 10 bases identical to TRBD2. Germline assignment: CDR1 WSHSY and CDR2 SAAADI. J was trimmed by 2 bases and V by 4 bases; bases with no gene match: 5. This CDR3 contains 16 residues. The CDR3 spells CASSGPSGRAYNEQFF. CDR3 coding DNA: TGCGCCAGCAGTGGGCCAAGCGGGAGGGCCTACAATGAGCAGTTCTTC.

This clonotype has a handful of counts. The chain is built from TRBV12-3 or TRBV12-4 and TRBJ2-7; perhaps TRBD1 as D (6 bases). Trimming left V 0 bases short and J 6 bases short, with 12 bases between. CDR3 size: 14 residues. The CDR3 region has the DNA TGTGCCAGCAGTTTAGCGCGGGCAGGGGCCGAGCAGTACTTC. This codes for CASSLARAGAEQYF.

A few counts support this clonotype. The CDR3 loop is CASSVTRGGTDTQYF. Here the CDR3 DNA reads TGTGCCAGCAGCGTGACTAGAGGGGGAACAGATACGCAGTATTTT. The J gene is TRBJ2-3, the V gene TRBV2; D may be TRBD1 or TRBD2 (6 bases each). The CDR3 spans 15 residues. Germline CDR1 SNHLY, CDR2 FYNNEI. Trimming removed 6 bases from V and 3 bases from J, with 16 bases in between.

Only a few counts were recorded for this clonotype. The CDR3 sequence: CASSRRDRGFSDTQYF. CDR3 coding DNA: TGTGCCAGCTCACGCCGGGACAGGGGGTTTTCAGATACGCAGTATTTT. V usage is TRBV18 and J usage is TRBJ2-3, with TRBD1 matching 11 bases. The CDR3 extends over 16 amino acids. The V and J ends lost 4 bases and 4 bases, in that order; junction bases with no gene match: 7. Germline lookup yields CDR1 KGHSH and CDR2 LQKENI.

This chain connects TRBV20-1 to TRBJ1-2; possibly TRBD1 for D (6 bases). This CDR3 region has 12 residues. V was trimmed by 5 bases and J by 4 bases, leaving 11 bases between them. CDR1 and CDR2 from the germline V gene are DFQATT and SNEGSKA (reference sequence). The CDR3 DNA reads TGCAGTGCTGGCGGACAGATCTATGGCTACACCTTC. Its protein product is CSAGGQIYGYTF.

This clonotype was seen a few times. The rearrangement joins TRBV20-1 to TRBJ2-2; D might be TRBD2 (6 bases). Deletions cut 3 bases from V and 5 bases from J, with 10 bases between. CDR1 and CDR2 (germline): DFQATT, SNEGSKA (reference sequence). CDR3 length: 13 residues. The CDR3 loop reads CSASSGGTGELFF. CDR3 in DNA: TGCAGTGCTAGTAGCGGAGGGACCGGGGAGCTGTTTTTT.

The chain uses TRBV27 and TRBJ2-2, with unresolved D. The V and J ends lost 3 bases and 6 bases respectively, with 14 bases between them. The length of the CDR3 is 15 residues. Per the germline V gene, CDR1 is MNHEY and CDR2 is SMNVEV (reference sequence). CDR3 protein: CASSFISGGAGELFF. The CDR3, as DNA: TGTGCCAGCAGTTTTATCTCGGGTGGGGCCGGGGAGCTGTTTTTT.

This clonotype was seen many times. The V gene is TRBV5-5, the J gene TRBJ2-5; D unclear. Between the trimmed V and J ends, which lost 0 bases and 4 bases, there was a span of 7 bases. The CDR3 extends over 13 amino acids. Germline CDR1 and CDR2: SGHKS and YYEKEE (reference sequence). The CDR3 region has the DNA TGTGCCAGCAGCTTGGGTCCGGGAGAGACCCAGTACTTC. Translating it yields CASSLGPGETQYF. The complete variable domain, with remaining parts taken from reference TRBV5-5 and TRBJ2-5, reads DAGVTQSPTHLIKTRGQQVTLRCSPISGHKSVSWYQQVLGQGPQFIFQYYEKEERGRGNFPDRFSARQFPNYSSELNVNALLLGDSALYLCASSLGPGETQYFGPGTRLLVL.

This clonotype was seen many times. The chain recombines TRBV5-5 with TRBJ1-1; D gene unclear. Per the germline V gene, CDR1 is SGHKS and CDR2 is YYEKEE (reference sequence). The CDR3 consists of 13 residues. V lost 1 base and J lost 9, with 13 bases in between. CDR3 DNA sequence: TGTGCCAGCAGCTTGTACGGGCTCGGGAAAGCTTTCTTT. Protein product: CASSLYGLGKAFF.

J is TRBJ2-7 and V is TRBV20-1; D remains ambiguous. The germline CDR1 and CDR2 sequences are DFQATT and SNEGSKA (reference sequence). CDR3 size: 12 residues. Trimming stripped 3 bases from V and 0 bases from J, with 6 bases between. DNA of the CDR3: TGCAGTGCTAGCTCTAGCTCCTACGAGCAGTACTTC. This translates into CSASSSSYEQYF.

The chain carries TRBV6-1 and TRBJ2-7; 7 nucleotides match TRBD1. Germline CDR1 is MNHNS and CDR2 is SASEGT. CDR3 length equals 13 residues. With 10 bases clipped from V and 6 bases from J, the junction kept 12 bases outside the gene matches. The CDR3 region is CAIARGRGSEQYF. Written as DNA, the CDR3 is TGTGCCATCGCGAGGGGCAGGGGGTCCGAGCAGTACTTC.

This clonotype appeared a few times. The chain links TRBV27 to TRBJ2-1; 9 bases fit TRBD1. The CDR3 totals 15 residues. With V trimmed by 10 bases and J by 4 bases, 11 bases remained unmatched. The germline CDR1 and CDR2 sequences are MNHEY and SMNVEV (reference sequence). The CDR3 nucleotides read TGTGCCACCAGAGTCCTGGGACAGGGATACAATGAGCAGTTCTTC. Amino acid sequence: CATRVLGQGYNEQFF.

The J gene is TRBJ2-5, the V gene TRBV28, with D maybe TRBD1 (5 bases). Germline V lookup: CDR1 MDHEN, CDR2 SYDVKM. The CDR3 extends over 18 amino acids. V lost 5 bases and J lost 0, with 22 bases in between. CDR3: CASSPPPLGASNQETQYF. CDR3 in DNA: TGTGCCAGCAGTCCACCGCCTCTAGGGGCGTCTAACCAAGAGACCCAGTACTTC.

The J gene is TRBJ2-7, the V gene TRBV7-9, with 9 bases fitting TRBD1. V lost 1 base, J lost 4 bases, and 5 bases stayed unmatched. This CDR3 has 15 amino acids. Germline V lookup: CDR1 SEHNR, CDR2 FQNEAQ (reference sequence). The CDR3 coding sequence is TGTGCCAGCAGCTTAGGTGGGACAGGGTCGTACGAGCAGTACTTC. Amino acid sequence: CASSLGGTGSYEQYF.

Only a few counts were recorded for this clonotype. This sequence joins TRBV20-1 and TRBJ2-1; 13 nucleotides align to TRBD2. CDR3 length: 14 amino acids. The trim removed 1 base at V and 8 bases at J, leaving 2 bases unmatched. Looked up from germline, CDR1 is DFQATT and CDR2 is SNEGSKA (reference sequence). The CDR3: CSARGLAGGHEQFF. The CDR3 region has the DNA TGCAGTGCTAGAGGACTAGCGGGAGGTCATGAGCAGTTCTTC.

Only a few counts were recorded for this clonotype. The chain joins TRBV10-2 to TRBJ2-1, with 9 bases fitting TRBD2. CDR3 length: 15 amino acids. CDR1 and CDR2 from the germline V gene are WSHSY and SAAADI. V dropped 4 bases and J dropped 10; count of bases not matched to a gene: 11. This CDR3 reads CASSVGAGGPVEQFF. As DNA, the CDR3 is TGCGCCAGCAGTGTAGGCGCGGGAGGGCCCGTGGAGCAGTTCTTC.

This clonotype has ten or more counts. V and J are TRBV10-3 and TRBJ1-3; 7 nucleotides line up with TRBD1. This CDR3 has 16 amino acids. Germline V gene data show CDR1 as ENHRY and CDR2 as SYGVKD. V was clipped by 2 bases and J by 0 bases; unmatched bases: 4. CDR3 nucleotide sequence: TGTGCCATCAGTGAGAGGACAGGAAGCTCTGGAAACACCATATATTTT. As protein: CAISERTGSSGNTIYF.

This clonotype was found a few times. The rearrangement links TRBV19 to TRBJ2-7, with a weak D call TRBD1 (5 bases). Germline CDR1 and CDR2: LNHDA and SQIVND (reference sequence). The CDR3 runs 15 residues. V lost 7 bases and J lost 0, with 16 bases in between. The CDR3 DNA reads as TGTGCCAGTACCGAATCAGGGATTAACTCCTACGAGCAGTACTTC. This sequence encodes CASTESGINSYEQYF. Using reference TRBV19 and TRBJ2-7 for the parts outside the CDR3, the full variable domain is DGGITQSPKYLFRKEGQNVTLSCEQNLNHDAMYWYRQDPGQGLRLIYYSQIVNDFQKGDIAEGYSVSREKKESFPLTVTSAQKNPTAFYLCASTESGINSYEQYFGPGTRLTVT.

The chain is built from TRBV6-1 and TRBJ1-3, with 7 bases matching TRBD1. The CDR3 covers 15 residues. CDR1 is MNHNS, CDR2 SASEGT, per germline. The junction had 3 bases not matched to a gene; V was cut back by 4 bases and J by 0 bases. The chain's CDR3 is CASSADRFSGNTIYF. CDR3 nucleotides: TGTGCCAGCAGTGCGGACAGGTTCTCTGGAAACACCATATATTTT.

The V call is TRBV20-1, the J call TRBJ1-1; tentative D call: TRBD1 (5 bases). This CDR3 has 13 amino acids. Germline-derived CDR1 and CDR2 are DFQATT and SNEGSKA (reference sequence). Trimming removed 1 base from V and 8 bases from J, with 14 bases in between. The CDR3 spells CSARGRQTGEAFF. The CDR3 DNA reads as TGCAGTGCTAGAGGTAGACAGACCGGGGAAGCTTTCTTT.

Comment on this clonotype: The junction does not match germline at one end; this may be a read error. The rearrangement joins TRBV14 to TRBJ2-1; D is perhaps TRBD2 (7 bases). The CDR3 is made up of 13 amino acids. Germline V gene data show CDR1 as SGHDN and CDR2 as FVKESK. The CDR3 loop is CASSQKGEGDASF. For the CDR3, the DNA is TGTGCCAGCAGCCAAAAGGGGGAGGGGGACGCCTCCTTC.

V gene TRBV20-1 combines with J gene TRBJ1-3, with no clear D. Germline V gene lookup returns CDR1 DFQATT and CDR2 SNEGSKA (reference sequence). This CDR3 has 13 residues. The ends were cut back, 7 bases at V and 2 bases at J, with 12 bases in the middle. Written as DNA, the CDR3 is TGCAGTGTGAGGGTAGAGCCTGGAAACACCATATATTTT. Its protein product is CSVRVEPGNTIYF.

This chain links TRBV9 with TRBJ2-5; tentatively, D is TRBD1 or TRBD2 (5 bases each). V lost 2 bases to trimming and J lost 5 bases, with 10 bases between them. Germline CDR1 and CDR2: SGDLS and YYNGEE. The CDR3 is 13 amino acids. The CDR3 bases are TGTGCCAGCAGCGTGCCAGGGAGTGAGACCCAGTACTTC. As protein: CASSVPGSETQYF.

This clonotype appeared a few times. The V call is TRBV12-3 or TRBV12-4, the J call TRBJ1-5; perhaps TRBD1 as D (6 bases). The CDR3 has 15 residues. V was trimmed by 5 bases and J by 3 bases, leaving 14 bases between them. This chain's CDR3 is CASSDSGTNNQPQHF. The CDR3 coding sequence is TGTGCCAGCAGTGACTCCGGGACAAACAATCAGCCCCAGCATTTT.

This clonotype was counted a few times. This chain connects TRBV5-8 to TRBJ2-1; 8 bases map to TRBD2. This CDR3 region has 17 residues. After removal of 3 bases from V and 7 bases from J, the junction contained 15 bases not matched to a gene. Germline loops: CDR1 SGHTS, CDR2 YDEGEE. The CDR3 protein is CASSSTEPGLGLNEQFF. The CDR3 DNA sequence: TGTGCCAGCAGCTCGACAGAACCGGGACTAGGATTAAATGAGCAGTTCTTC. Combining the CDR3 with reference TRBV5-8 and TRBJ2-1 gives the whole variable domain EAGVTQSPTHLIKTRGQQATLRCSPISGHTSVYWYQQALGLGLQFLLWYDEGEERNRGNFPPRFSGRQFPNYSSELNVNALELEDSALYLCASSSTEPGLGLNEQFFGPGTRLTVL.

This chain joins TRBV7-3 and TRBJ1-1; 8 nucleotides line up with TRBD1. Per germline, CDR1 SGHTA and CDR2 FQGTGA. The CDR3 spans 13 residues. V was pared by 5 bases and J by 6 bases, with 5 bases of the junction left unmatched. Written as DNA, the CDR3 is TGTGCCAGCAGCGTAGGACAGGGCGCTGAAGCTTTCTTT. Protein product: CASSVGQGAEAFF.